The clone carrying this T cell receptor (beta chain) was recorded many times. Its antigen is unknown. The J segment lost 5 bases and the V segment lost 5 bases, leaving 10 bases of the junction unmatched. The CDR3 sequence is 15 residues long. Germline V gene data show CDR1 as SEHNR and CDR2 as FQNEAQ (reference sequence). This sample was taken from a study of T cells in Graves' hyperthyroidism and ophthalmopathy. The overall study: Peripheral blood specimens were obtained at initial diagnosis, prior to any treatment.

Study results and limitations: Ophthalmopathy was predicted by the model a median of 6.5 months ahead of onset. Most thyroid clonotypes expanded above 0.001 appeared in blood too.

From RNA transcripts, TCR beta CDR3 regions were amplified. Using the HTBI primer set, a first-round RT-PCR was run on the TCR CDR3. Each CDR3 protein is one row after TCRdb ran MiXCR on the multiplex PCR reads. The data show 250,000 to 350,000 distinct CDR3 sequences, approximately 17% seen once. Uncontrolled infection, other autoimmune disease, pregnancy and lactation each barred patients from inclusion. V is TRBV7-9 and J is TRBJ2-7; TRBD1 agrees at 9 bases. This receptor was obtained from a woman aged 60-75 years with Graves' ophthalmopathy. What was sequenced was blood. CDR3 bases: TGTGCCAGCAGCGGCTCCGGGACAGGGATCCACGAGCAGTACTTC. This codes for CASSGSGTGIHEQYF.